The 8 T cell receptor beta chains reported below all come from one sample, sequenced in a study of T cells in women clearing cervical HPV infection. Assay used: immunoSEQ multiplex PCR; TCRdb lists only in-frame clones, some missing. The sample data list some 30,000 clones. The sample was blood buffy coat. The receptor set was obtained from a woman aged 18-69 years with a cervical HPV16 infection that either progressed to CIN3+ or cleared (not recorded which).

Concerning this clone itself: The read ends 3 residues early relative to the CDR3; the germline J gene fills the gap. The genes are TRBV5-7 and TRBJ2-1; D is possibly TRBD1 (6 bases). TRBV5-7 is assigned to the ORF class and has an uncertain function. The CDR3 is made up of 13 amino acids. Trimming took 4 bases from V and 9 from J, leaving 14 bases between them. CDR3 loop: CASSLNRAPEQFF. The covered CDR3 bases are TGTGCCAGCAGCCTCAACAGGGCCCCTGAG.

Concerning this clone itself: The read terminates 3 residues ahead of where the CDR3 ends, so the germline J gene completes it. V usage is TRBV7-2 and J usage is TRBJ1-1; D gene unclear. Germline V gene data show CDR1 as SGHTA and CDR2 as FQGNSA. This CDR3 spans 13 amino acids. Partial CDR3 DNA: TGTGCCAGCAGCCCCGACGGTGTTAAGCGG. Encoded protein: CASSPDGVKR. The whole CDR3 region reads CASSPDGVKRAFF.

A note on this clone: The read finishes 3 residues shy of the CDR3 end, and the germline J gene is used to complete it. This rearrangement joins TRBV7-9 to TRBJ2-3; 9 nucleotides match TRBD2. Germline V gene lookup returns CDR1 SEHNR and CDR2 FQNEAQ (reference sequence). CDR3 size: 15 residues. The CDR3 protein is CASSGTSRYQEAQYF. The CDR3 DNA, read in part, is TGTGCCAGCAGCGGGACTAGCCGGTACCAAGAGGCG. The full variable domain, with the rest looked up from reference TRBV7-9 and TRBJ2-3, is DTGVSQNPRHKITKRGQNVTFRCDPISEHNRLYWYRQTLGQGPEFLTYFQNEAQLEKSRLLSDRFSAERPKGSFSTLEIQRTEQGDSAMYLCASSGTSRYQEAQYFGPGTRLTVL.

CDR3 amino acids: CASSHLTEGKNIYTF. The CDR3 bases that were read are TGTGCCAGCAGCCACCTGACCGAGGGCAAAAACATC. The chain links TRBV16 to TRBJ1-2; no definite D call. The sequence runs out 3 residues before the end of the CDR3; the remainder is reconstructed from the germline J gene. The germline V gene encodes CDR1 KGHSY and CDR2 FQNENV. The CDR3 has 15 amino acids. The whole variable domain, filled in from reference TRBV16 and TRBJ1-2, reads GEEVAQTPKHLVRGEGQKAKLYCAPIKGHSYVFWYQQVLKNEFKFLISFQNENVFDETGMPKERFSAKCLPNSPCSLEIQATKLEDSAVYFCASSHLTEGKNIYTFGSGTRLTVV.

The sequenced CDR3 bases are TGTGCCAGCAGCCGCGTACCGGGACACATCTACGAG. Translation gives CASSRVPGHIYE. In full, the CDR3 reads CASSRVPGHIYEQYF. The chain couples TRBV12-3 or TRBV12-4 to TRBJ2-7; D perhaps matches TRBD1 (6 bases). The read finishes 3 residues shy of the CDR3 end, and the germline J gene is used to complete it. This CDR3 has 15 residues. V dropped 6 bases and J dropped 3 bases, with 18 bases sitting between them.

Details on this clone: The sequence runs out 3 residues before the end of the CDR3; the remainder is reconstructed from the germline J gene. This rearrangement joins TRBV12-3 or TRBV12-4 to TRBJ2-7; the D is unclear. Trimming left V 6 bases short and J 5 bases short, with 17 bases between. This CDR3 is 14 amino acids long. CDR3 region: CASSPSNRVHEQYF. Partial CDR3 DNA: TGTGCCAGCAGCCCGTCAAATCGGGTCCACGAG.

CDR3 sequence: CARGGPSPGSGALHF. The part of the CDR3 DNA that was read is TGTGCCAGGGGGGGTCCTTCTCCGGGATCTGGGGCC. This chain joins TRBV2 and TRBJ1-6, with D perhaps TRBD1 (5 bases). The read falls 3 residues short of the CDR3 end, and the missing part is taken from the germline J gene. Germline CDR1 and CDR2: SNHLY and FYNNEI. The CDR3 totals 15 residues.

Notes on this clone: The read terminates 3 residues ahead of where the CDR3 ends, so the germline J gene completes it. The rearrangement uses TRBV6-2 or TRBV6-3 and TRBJ1-5; 7 bases match TRBD1. This CDR3 comprises 15 residues. Per the germline V gene, CDR1 is MNHEY and CDR2 is SVGEGT. Trimming at V came to 5 bases and at J to 5 bases, leaving 9 bases not matched to a gene. This CDR3 is CASSPGQVDHQPQHF. The covered CDR3 bases are TGTGCCAGCAGTCCAGGACAGGTGGACCATCAGCCC.